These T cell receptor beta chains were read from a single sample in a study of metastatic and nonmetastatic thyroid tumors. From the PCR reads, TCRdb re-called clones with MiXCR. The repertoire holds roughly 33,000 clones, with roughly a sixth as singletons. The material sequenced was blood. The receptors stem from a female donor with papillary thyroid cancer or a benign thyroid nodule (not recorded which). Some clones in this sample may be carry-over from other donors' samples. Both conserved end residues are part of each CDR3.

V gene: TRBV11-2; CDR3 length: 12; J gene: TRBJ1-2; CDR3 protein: CASSSGTAGYTF
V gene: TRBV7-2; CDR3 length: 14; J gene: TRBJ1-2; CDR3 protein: CASSQGDRKYGYTF
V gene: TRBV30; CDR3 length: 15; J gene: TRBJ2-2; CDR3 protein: CAWGSPDRMAGELFF
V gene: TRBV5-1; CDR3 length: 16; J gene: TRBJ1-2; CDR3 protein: CASSLRTGAGNYCYTF
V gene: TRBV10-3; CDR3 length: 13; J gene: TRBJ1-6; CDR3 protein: CAIRDDSNSPLHF
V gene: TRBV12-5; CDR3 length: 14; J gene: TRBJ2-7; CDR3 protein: CASGLTIVLYEQYF
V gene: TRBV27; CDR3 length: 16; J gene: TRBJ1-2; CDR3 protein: CASSPYGQEENYGYTF
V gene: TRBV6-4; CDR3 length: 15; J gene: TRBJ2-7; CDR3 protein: CARPGIAGGAYEQYF
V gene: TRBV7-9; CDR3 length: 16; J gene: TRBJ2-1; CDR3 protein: CASSLTRGGSYNEQFF
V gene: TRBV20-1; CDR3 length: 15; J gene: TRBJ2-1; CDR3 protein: CSAIDGGAIDNEQFF
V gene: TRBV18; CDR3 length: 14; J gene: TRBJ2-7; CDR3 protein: CASSPSPSPYEQYF
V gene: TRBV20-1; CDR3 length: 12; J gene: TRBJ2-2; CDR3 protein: CSARRRTGELFF
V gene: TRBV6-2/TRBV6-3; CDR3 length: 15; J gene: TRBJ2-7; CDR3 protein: CASRYLAGGSYEQYF
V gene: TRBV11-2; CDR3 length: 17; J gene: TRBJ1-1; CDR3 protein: CASSLDLIGGKNTEAFF
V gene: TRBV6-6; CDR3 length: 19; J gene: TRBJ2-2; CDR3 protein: CASRDAGRTGGLNTGELFF
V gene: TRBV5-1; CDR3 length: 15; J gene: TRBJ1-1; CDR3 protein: CASMYSGVDGTEAFF
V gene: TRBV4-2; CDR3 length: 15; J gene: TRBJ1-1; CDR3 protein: CASSQDRSGTLGAFF
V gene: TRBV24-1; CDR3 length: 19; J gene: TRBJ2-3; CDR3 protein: CATSGNGGTSGRPQDTQYF
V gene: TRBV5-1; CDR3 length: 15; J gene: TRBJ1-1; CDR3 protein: CASSLLQCGNTEAFF
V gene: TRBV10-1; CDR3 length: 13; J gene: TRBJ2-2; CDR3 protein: CASRDGNTGELFF